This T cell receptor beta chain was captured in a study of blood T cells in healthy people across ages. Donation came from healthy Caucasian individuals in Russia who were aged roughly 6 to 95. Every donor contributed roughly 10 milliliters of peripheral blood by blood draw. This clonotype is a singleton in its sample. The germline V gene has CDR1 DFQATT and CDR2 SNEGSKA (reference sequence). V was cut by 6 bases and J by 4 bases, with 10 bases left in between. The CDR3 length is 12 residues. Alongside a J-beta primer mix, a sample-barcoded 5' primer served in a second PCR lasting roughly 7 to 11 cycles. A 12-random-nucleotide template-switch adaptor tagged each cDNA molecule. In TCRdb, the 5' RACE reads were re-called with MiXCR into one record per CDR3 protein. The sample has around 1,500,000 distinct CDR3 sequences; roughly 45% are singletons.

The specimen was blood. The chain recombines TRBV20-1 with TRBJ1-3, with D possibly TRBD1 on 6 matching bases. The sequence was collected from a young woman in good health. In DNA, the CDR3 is TGCAGTGCCGGGGGGGCGGGAAACACCATATATTTT. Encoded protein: CSAGGAGNTIYF.